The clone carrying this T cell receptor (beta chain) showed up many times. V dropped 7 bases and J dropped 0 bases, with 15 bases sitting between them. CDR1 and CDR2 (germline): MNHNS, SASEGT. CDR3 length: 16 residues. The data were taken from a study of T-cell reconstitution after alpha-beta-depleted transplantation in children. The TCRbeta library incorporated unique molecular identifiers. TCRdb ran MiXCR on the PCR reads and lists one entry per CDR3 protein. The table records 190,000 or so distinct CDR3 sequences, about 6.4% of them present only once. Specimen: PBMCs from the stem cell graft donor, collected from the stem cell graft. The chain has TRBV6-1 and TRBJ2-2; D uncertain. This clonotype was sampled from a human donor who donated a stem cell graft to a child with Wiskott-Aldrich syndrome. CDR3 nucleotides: TGTGCCAGCATCCTATATGGTCAGTCGAACACCGGGGAGCTGTTTTTT. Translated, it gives CASILYGQSNTGELFF.